These 30 T cell receptor beta chains were sequenced from one sample in a study of prognosis after radiotherapy for stage I lung cancer. Genomic DNA served as the source from which two-round multiplex PCR generated TCR beta CDR3 amplicons. Round-one PCR had primers specific to each TRBV and TRBJ gene. TCRdb passed the multiplex PCR reads through MiXCR, listing each CDR3 protein once. Here the sample spans 31,000 or so distinct CDR3 sequences, approximately 51% being singletons. The specimen was PBMCs, collected before or after stereotactic body radiation therapy (not recorded which). The receptors stem from a donor older than 45 with non-small cell lung cancer.

Ten or more counts support this clonotype. The chain recombines TRBV28 with TRBJ1-2, with unresolved D. Germline V gene lookup returns CDR1 MDHEN and CDR2 SYDVKM. The V end was cut by 2 bases, the J end by 1 base, with 8 bases between. This CDR3 is 14 amino acids long. The CDR3 coding sequence is TGTGCCAGCAGTTTACTGACAAGTAACTATGGCTACACCTTC. It encodes CASSLLTSNYGYTF.

This clonotype was counted between two and nine times. A much larger clone differs by one base, so this may be a read error. The chain is built from TRBV6-1 and TRBJ2-1; maybe TRBD2 (5 bases). The CDR3 has 15 residues. With 7 bases removed from V and 7 bases from J, the gap between germline ends came to 20 bases. The V gene's germline CDR1 is MNHNS and CDR2 SASEGT. The CDR3 bases are TGTGCCAGCATCCCCAGGAGCGGTGGTTGGAATGAGCAGTTCTTC. As protein: CASIPRSGGWNEQFF.

A note on this clonotype: It is unclear where the CDR3 begins or ends on the DNA, so no DNA is shown, and the CDR3 is as TCRdb lists it. This sequence joins TRBV20-1 and TRBJ1-2. Germline CDR1 DFQATT, CDR2 SNEGSKA (reference sequence). The length of the CDR3 is 12 amino acids, counting both ends. The CDR3 reads CSGPSLRYGCTF.

V usage is TRBV20-1 and J usage is TRBJ2-3; 13 nucleotides align to TRBD2. CDR1 DFQATT and CDR2 SNEGSKA come from the germline V gene (reference sequence). Trimming at V came to 8 bases and at J to 4 bases, leaving 9 bases not matched to a gene. CDR3 length: 15 amino acids. CDR3 bases: TGCAGTTCTCCGGGACTAGCGGGGTCCGCAGATACGCAGTATTTT. Translated, it gives CSSPGLAGSADTQYF.

This clonotype has only a few counts. The rearrangement joins TRBV30 to TRBJ1-2, with 7 bases lining up with TRBD1. The CDR3 sequence is 14 residues long. V shed 5 bases and J 0 bases; nucleotides not matched to a gene: 6. Looked up from germline, CDR1 is GTSNPN and CDR2 is SVGIG (reference sequence). CDR3 amino acids: CAWGGTAANYGYTF. The CDR3 DNA follows: TGTGCCTGGGGCGGGACAGCAGCTAACTATGGCTACACCTTC. Full variable domain (outside the CDR3, taken from reference TRBV30 and TRBJ1-2): SQTIHQWPATLVQPVGSPLSLECTVEGTSNPNLYWYRQAAGRGLQLLFYSVGIGQISSEVPQNLSASRPQDRQFILSSKKLLLSDSGFYLCAWGGTAANYGYTFGSGTRLTVV.

This sequence joins TRBV28 and TRBJ1-3, with 8 bases aligning to TRBD1. V lost 6 bases to trimming and J lost 4 bases; unmatched junction nucleotides: 8. CDR1 MDHEN and CDR2 SYDVKM come from the germline V gene. The CDR3 covers 15 residues. CDR3: CASSLDRGAGNTIYF. In DNA form, the CDR3 reads TGTGCCAGCAGCCTCGACAGGGGAGCGGGAAACACCATATATTTT.

Details on this clonotype: The junction departs from the called germline gene at one end, perhaps through a read error. The gene calls are TRBV6-1 and TRBJ2-3; D perhaps matches TRBD1 (6 bases). This CDR3 has 16 amino acids. CDR1 and CDR2 (germline): MNHNS, SASEGT. The CDR3 DNA follows: TGTTCCAGCAGCGAGGGGGAGCCGATGAGAGGTAATACGCAGTATTTT. Translating gives CSSSEGEPMRGNTQYF.

Notes on this clonotype: A single base is all that separates this from a far larger clone, so a read error is likely. This chain uses TRBV6-1 with TRBJ2-5; 7 bases agree with TRBD2. The DNA end is a closer match to TRBJ2-1, so the J assignment may be wrong. The CDR3 consists of 15 residues. From germline, CDR1 is MNHNS and CDR2 SASEGT. The CDR3, as DNA: TGTGCCAGCATCCCCAGCGGGACTCACTACAATGAGCAGTTCTTC. Its translation: CASIPSGTHYNEQFF.

This clonotype came up once. This may come from a read error, since a much larger clone is one base off. The V call is TRBV5-5, the J call TRBJ2-5, with a possible D match to TRBD2 (5 bases). CDR1 and CDR2 (germline): SGHKS, YYEKEE (reference sequence). This CDR3 has 15 amino acids. CDR3 nucleotides: TGTGCCAGAAGCTTGGCGGGCCTCAATAGGGAGACCCAGTACTTC. Amino acid sequence: CARSLAGLNRETQYF.

This clonotype was counted only a few times. Here the CDR3 omits its conserved ending phenylalanine or tryptophan, so a read error is the likely source. The CDR3 spells CSVGRDGNTEAFS. The DNA of the CDR3 is TGCAGCGTGGGAAGGGACGGGAACACTGAAGCTTTCTCT. The chain combines TRBV29-1 with TRBJ1-1; D is perhaps TRBD1 (5 bases). The V end lost 6 bases, the J end lost 1 base, and 12 bases lay between the germline ends. The germline V gene encodes CDR1 SQVTM and CDR2 ANQGSEA. The length of the CDR3 is 13 residues.

J is TRBJ2-3 and V is TRBV2, with a tentative D call TRBD2 (5 bases). The V and J ends lost 8 bases and 7 bases respectively, with 13 bases between them. CDR1 and CDR2 from the germline V gene are SNHLY and FYNNEI. This CDR3 has 12 amino acids. Here the CDR3 DNA reads TGTGCCAGCCCCGGGGTGGGAAATACGCAGTATTTT. This gives the protein CASPGVGNTQYF.

As concerns this clonotype: A far bigger clonotype differs at one base, so this is likely a read error. The V and J genes are TRBV6-1 and TRBJ2-2; 10 bases match TRBD1. This CDR3 spans 15 amino acids. In germline, CDR1 is MNHNS, CDR2 SASEGT. The J segment lost 7 bases and the V segment lost 10 bases, leaving 12 bases of the junction unmatched. As DNA, the CDR3 is TGTGCCACCATGTCGACAGGGGGCTCTGGCGGGGAGCTGTTTTTT. Residues: CATMSTGGSGGELFF.

The chain carries TRBV6-1 and TRBJ1-1; D may be TRBD1 (5 bases). V shed 5 bases and J shed 4 bases, with 8 bases lying between them. Germline V CDR1 and CDR2: MNHNS, SASEGT. The CDR3 sequence is 12 residues long. CDR3 bases: TGTGCCAGCAGTCAAGGGGTCACTGAAGCTTTCTTT. It yields the protein CASSQGVTEAFF.

The table lists this clonotype with many counts. The chain carries TRBV4-3 and TRBJ2-5, with a possible D match to TRBD2 (5 bases). The CDR3 covers 15 residues. The V end was cut by 1 base, the J end by 5 bases, with 14 bases between. Germline V gives CDR1 LGHNA, CDR2 YSLEER. CDR3: CASSQAPSGGETQYF. The CDR3, as DNA: TGCGCCAGCAGCCAAGCTCCCAGTGGCGGGGAGACCCAGTACTTC.

Regarding this clonotype: A much larger clone differs from this one at a single base, so this may be a read error. The CDR3 carries no conserved terminal phenylalanine or tryptophan, so it likely arises from a read error. This rearrangement joins TRBV18 to TRBJ2-7; D is unresolved. Germline loops: CDR1 KGHSH, CDR2 LQKENI. The germline V and J ends were trimmed by 0 bases and 5 bases, with 11 bases remaining between them. The CDR3 runs to 14 residues. The CDR3 loop is CASSPPQVVHEQYL. The CDR3 coding sequence is TGTGCCAGCTCACCACCGCAGGTCGTCCACGAGCAGTACCTC.

As to this clonotype: This probably arose from a read error, given a far larger clone one base away. J is TRBJ2-7 and V is TRBV6-5; possible D gene TRBD1, 6 bases. V lost 2 bases and J lost 1, with 15 bases in between. The CDR3 runs 16 residues. The V gene's germline CDR1 is MNHEY and CDR2 SVGAGI. The DNA for the CDR3 is TGTGCCAGCAGTTACCCCAGCAGGGGATTGTCCTACGAGCAGTACTTC. Residues: CASSYPSRGLSYEQYF.

As concerns this clonotype: The junction and the germline gene differ at one end; a read error may be behind it. The genes are TRBV6-2 or TRBV6-3 and TRBJ1-5; D is undetermined. Germline V gives CDR1 MNHEY, CDR2 SVGEGT. This CDR3 spans 13 amino acids. As DNA, the CDR3 is TGCGCCAGCTGCAGAGACATGGCTCAGACACAGCATTTT. It codes for CASCRDMAQTQHF.

Turning to this clonotype: Germline and junction disagree at one end, which may indicate a read error. The chain employs TRBV7-2 and TRBJ2-1; 7 nucleotides line up with TRBD2. The V gene's germline CDR1 is SGHTA and CDR2 FQGNSA. The CDR3 totals 17 residues. This chain's CDR3 is CVSIARGRLAAYNEQFF. CDR3 DNA: TGTGTCAGCATCGCCAGAGGTCGACTAGCTGCTTACAATGAGCAGTTCTTC.

By share of the sample, this clonotype is medium-sized. This chain links TRBV6-1 with TRBJ1-6; D remains ambiguous. V lost 1 base and J 9 bases, leaving 1 base between the germline ends. CDR1 and CDR2 from the germline V gene are MNHNS and SASEGT. This CDR3 is built from 11 residues. CDR3 sequence (DNA): TGTGCCAGCAGTGAAGTTTCACCCCTCCACTTT. It translates to CASSEVSPLHF.

Worth noting for this clonotype: This CDR3 is missing its conserved last phenylalanine or tryptophan, likely due to a read error. The V call is TRBV2, the J call TRBJ1-6; 9 positions agree with TRBD1. CDR1 is SNHLY, CDR2 FYNNEI, per germline. The CDR3 runs to 15 residues. J lost 8 bases, V lost 7 bases, and 9 bases had no gene match. In nucleotides, the CDR3 is TGTGCCAGCATCCCGGGACAGGGCTTAGATTCACCCCTCCACATT. Translated, it gives CASIPGQGLDSPLHI.

This clonotype was observed a handful of times. The likely explanation is a read error, given a far larger clone one base away. This sequence joins TRBV7-2 and TRBJ1-5; D is undetermined. The V and J ends lost 6 bases and 7 bases respectively, with 13 bases between them. Per the germline V gene, CDR1 is SGHTA and CDR2 is FQGNSA. The CDR3 loop spans 13 amino acids. The CDR3 sequence: CASSSSRWQPQHF. CDR3 DNA: TGTGCCAGCAGTTCCTCTCGGTGGCAGCCCCAGCATTTT.

As to this clonotype: This sequence is one base from a far larger clone and is likely a read error. This sequence joins TRBV7-9 and TRBJ2-7; 9 bases are shared with TRBD2. Trimming took 5 bases from V and 6 from J; bases not matched to a gene: 14. The CDR3 is 16 amino acids. The V gene's germline CDR1 is SEHNR and CDR2 FQNEAQ (reference sequence). CDR3 residues: CASSPGTSSISGEQYF. The CDR3 DNA reads as TGTGCCAGCAGCCCGGGGACTAGCAGCATATCGGGCGAGCAGTACTTC.

This clonotype is judged medium-sized. This rearrangement joins TRBV28 to TRBJ2-3; D is unclear. The CDR3 loop spans 18 amino acids. Germline CDR1 is MDHEN and CDR2 is SYDVKM. V was pared by 3 bases and J by 4 bases, with 23 bases between. The CDR3 DNA reads as TGTGCCAGCAGTTTCCCCCCGTCAACAGTAGACGACCCAGATACGCAGTATTTT. Its translation: CASSFPPSTVDDPDTQYF.

For this clonotype: At one boundary the junction diverges from the germline segment, which might be a read error. The chain links TRBV6-2 or TRBV6-3 to TRBJ2-2, with TRBD1 matching over 12 bases. CDR3 length equals 15 residues. Germline CDR1 reads MNHEY; CDR2 reads SVGEGT. CDR3 sequence: CASSGRDRGPREPFF. As DNA, the CDR3 is TGTGCCAGCAGTGGACGGGACAGGGGGCCCCGGGAGCCGTTTTTT.

The gene calls are TRBV20-1 and TRBJ2-3, with D possibly being TRBD2 (6 bases). Germline values: CDR1 DFQATT, CDR2 SNEGSKA (reference sequence). The germline V and J ends were trimmed by 6 bases and 0 bases, with 19 bases remaining between them. This CDR3 has 16 residues. The CDR3 loop is CSAPRSGLFSTDTQYF. DNA of the CDR3: TGCAGTGCGCCGAGGTCAGGACTATTTAGCACAGATACGCAGTATTTT.

A word on this clonotype: A read error is the likely source, as a far larger clone sits one nucleotide away. The rearrangement joins TRBV24-1 to TRBJ2-5; 16 bases are a match to TRBD2. The J call is doubtful: the DNA matches TRBJ2-1 better. CDR1 is KGHDR, CDR2 SFDVKD, per germline. There are 20 residues in the CDR3. CDR3 sequence (DNA): TGTGCCACCAGTTATTTAGGACAGGAGGGACTAGCGGGAGGGCCTAATGAGCAGTTCTTC. Protein sequence: CATSYLGQEGLAGGPNEQFF.

Comment on this clonotype: Mismatch with germline at one junction end may stem from a read error. The chain links TRBV7-2 to TRBJ1-6; D is possibly TRBD1 (5 bases). The V gene's germline CDR1 is SGHTA and CDR2 FQGNSA. CDR3 length: 15 residues. The CDR3 sequence: CAGSSGARYNSPLHF. CDR3 coding DNA: TGTGCCGGCAGCTCCGGGGCCCGTTATAATTCACCCCTCCACTTT.

This clonotype occurred many times. An end of the junction differs from the germline gene, which may be a read error. The CDR3 sequence: CASRPRGLSSSPERYF. The CDR3 coding sequence is TGTGCCAGCAGACCACGGGGCCTATCTTCTTCCCCAGAGCGGTACTTC. The chain combines TRBV18 with TRBJ2-7; D possibly uses TRBD1 or TRBD2 (5 bases each). CDR1 and CDR2 from the germline V gene are KGHSH and LQKENI. The CDR3 has 16 residues.

This clonotype was counted ten times or more. The genes are TRBV6-1 and TRBJ1-5; TRBD1 matches 12 bases. This CDR3 has 16 residues. The germline V gene encodes CDR1 MNHNS and CDR2 SASEGT. V lost 4 bases to trimming and J lost 4 bases; unmatched junction nucleotides: 5. The CDR3 nucleotides are TGTGCCAGCAGTGCCGGGGACAGGGGGCAAAATCAGCCCCAGCATTTT. As protein: CASSAGDRGQNQPQHF.

This clonotype was recorded many times. The J gene is TRBJ1-2, the V gene TRBV19; TRBD1 might be the D (6 bases). Germline V lookup: CDR1 LNHDA, CDR2 SQIVND (reference sequence). The V and J ends lost 4 bases and 9 bases respectively, with 18 bases between them. The CDR3 sequence is 14 residues long. CDR3 sequence (DNA): TGTGCCAGTAGTAATCCAGGGGCGGGCAGTAGCTACACCTTC. It translates to CASSNPGAGSSYTF.